This T cell receptor beta chain comes out of a study of cytotoxic CD8 clonotypes in ibrutinib-treated CLL (dated by TCRdb to about 2021). About the study as a whole: In this cohort, more than 14 patients were treatment-naive and roughly 10 were relapsed/refractory, while some 17 had unmutated IGHV. Responses were partial in about 25 patients and complete in 2; after median 68 months follow-up, some 15 stayed in remission and some twelve progressed. On average, each sample had roughly 250,000 productive templates and roughly 95,000 productive rearrangements. Every sample from remission and from progressive disease was obtained while the patients were still on ibrutinib. Cryopreserved peripheral blood mononuclear cells were collected before treatment, at response, and at either disease progression or sustained remission. Response samples were obtained after a median of 12 months of treatment, with a range of roughly 6 to 40 months. Of the 86 people in the trial, 26 had longitudinal samples available. What the authors observed across the whole study: Baseline clonality exceeded that of age-matched healthy donors and correlated strongly with circulating CD8+ T-cell counts. Clonality rose at ibrutinib response, remained stable during sustained remission, and dropped back toward baseline at progression. Lymph node repertoires were not examined, and the timing of sampling was not matched between patients in sustained remission and those whose disease progressed. Public clonotypes were rare and either shrank or stayed stable during treatment, and the rise in clonality at ibrutinib response reflected expansion of private clonotypes.

The time point label on this specimen signifies: 12 months on ibrutinib. Approximately 2 micrograms of genomic DNA were extracted from cryopreserved PBMCs for TCR beta library preparation. Longitudinal blood samples from CLL patients receiving ibrutinib monotherapy were subjected to high-throughput TCR beta sequencing. The patients were enrolled in a single-center, open-label phase 2 trial of ibrutinib monotherapy. Concerning this clone itself: Its specific antigen is unknown. No per-base quality is available; no much larger clone lies one base away.

The goal of deep resolution MiSeq sequencing was a depth between 1 in 1 million and 1 in 200,000 T cells, and coverage averaged 10x per clonotype. TCR beta libraries were generated with the immunoSEQ hsTCRB Kit. From the authors' description of their analysis: ImmunoSEQ Data Assistant and ImmunoSEQ Analyzer were used for data analysis, and V, D and J genes were assigned according to IMGT definitions. Clonality, which ranges from 0 to 1, was calculated as one minus the normalized Shannon entropy of productive rearrangement frequencies. Only overrepresented clonotypes making up at least 0.05% of each patient's repertoire were included in the public clonotype analysis. About twelve age-matched healthy donor repertoires from immuneACCESS were used as controls for clonality. TCRdb took this table from immuneACCESS and kept in-frame rearrangements with V and J called. Such tables lack part of the clones; where checked against another copy, unresolved V genes explain under half of the gap, and the rest is unexplained. From that table come the V and J calls and clone size; the DNA was used to work out D and trimming. Counted in this sample were some 140,000 clones; about 91% of them appeared once. The top ten hold 11% of the sample.

This sequence was found in a human donor with chronic lymphocytic leukemia. Sequenced here: PBMCs, sampled after 12 months of ibrutinib treatment.

CDR3 loop: CASGGDGSLYGEQFF. The base sequence is TGTGCCAGCGGGGGGGATGGGTCCCTATACGGGGAGCAGTTCTTC. The chain couples TRBV25-1 to TRBJ2-1, with 7 bases in between that match TRBD2. CDR1 MGHDK and CDR2 SYGVNS are derived from the germline V gene. Trimming removed 8 bases from V and 10 bases from J; the gene matches leave 17 bases unexplained. Including cysteine and phenylalanine, the CDR3 has 15 amino acids. Of the read, only the CDR3 DNA is kept; its 45 bases are in frame from base 1.